The clone carrying this T cell receptor beta chain came up a few times. The antigen remains unidentified. A single base separates this from a much larger clone, so it may be a read error. All patients were untreated before thyroid surgery. From germline, CDR1 is SQVTM and CDR2 ANQGSEA. The V gene lost 6 bases and the J gene lost 6 bases, with 17 bases spanning the gap. The CDR3 length is 13 residues. This specimen comes from a study of metastatic and nonmetastatic thyroid tumors. Study summary: Both malignant and benign thyroid patients supplied peripheral blood and tumor or nodule tissue samples, across which the repertoires of these patients were then compared.

TCRdb re-called the PCR reads with MiXCR. The sample carries about 10,000 clones, 20% to 25% recorded once. Broader study findings: Malignant thyroid tumors reportedly had TCR beta diversity that was significantly higher than in benign nodules, in blood and tumor.

The sample taken for sequencing was adjacent normal tissue. This sequence was found in a female donor with papillary thyroid cancer or a benign thyroid nodule (not recorded which). Some clones in this sample may be carry-over from other donors' samples. The chain combines TRBV29-1 with TRBJ1-1; D is possibly TRBD1 (6 bases). CDR3 in amino acids: CSVRLGGAAEAFF. The CDR3 region has the DNA TGCAGCGTCCGTTTGGGGGGCGCGGCTGAAGCTTTCTTT.